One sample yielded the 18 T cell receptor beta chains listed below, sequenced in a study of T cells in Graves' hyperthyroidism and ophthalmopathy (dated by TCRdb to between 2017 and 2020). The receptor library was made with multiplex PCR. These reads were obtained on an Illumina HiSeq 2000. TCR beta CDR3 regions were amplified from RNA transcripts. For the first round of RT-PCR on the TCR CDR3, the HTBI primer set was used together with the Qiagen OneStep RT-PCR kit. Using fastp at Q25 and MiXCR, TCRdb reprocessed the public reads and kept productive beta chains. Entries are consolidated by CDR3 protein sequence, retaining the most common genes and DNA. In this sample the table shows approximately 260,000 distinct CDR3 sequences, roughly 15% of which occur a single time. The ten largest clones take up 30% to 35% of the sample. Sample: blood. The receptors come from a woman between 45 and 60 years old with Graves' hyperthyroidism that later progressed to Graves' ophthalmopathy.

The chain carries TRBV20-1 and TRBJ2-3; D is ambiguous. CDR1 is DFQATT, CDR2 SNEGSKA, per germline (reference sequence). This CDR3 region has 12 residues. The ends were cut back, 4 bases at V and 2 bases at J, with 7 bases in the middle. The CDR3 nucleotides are TGCAGTGCTACGCTAGTCACAGATACGCAGTATTTT. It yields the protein CSATLVTDTQYF.

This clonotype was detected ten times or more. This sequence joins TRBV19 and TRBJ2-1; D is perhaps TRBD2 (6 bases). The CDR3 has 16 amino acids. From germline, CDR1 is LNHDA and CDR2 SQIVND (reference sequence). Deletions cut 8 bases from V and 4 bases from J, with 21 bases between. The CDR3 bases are TGTGCCAGTTTCCCGTCAGGAGGGAGCGCGTACAATGAGCAGTTCTTC. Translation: CASFPSGGSAYNEQFF.

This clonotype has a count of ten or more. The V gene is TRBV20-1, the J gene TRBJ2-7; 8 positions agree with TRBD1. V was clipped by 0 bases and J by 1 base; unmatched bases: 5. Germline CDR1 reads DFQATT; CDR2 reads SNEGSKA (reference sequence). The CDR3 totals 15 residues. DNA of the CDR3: TGCAGTGCTAGAGAGGGGACAGGAAGATCCTACGAGCAGTACTTC. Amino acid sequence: CSAREGTGRSYEQYF.

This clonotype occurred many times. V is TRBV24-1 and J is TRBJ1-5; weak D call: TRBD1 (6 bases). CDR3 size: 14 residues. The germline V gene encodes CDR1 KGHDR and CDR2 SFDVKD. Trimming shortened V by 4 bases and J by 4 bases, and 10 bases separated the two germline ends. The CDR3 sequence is CATSEPRGNQPQHF. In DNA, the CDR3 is TGTGCCACCAGTGAACCAAGGGGGAATCAGCCCCAGCATTTT.

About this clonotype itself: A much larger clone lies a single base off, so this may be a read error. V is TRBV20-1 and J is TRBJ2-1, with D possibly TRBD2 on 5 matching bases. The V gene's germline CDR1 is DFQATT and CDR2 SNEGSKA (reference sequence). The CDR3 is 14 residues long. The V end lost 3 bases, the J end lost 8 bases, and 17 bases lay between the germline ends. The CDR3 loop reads CSASGNAFFDEQFF. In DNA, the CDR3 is TGCAGTGCTAGCGGGAACGCCTTTTTCGATGAGCAGTTCTTC.

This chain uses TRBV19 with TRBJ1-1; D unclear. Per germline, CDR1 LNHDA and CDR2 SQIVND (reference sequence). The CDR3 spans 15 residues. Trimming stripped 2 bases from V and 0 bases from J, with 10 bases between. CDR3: CASSIPAELNTEAFF. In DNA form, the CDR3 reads TGTGCCAGTAGTATACCAGCCGAATTGAACACTGAAGCTTTCTTT.

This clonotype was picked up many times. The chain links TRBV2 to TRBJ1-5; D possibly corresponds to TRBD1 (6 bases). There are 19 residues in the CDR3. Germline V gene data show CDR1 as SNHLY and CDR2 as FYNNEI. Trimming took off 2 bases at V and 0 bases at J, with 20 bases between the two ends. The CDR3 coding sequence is TGTGCCAGCAGTGAACAGGGGCTGGTCGAACAATATAGCAATCAGCCCCAGCATTTT. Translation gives CASSEQGLVEQYSNQPQHF. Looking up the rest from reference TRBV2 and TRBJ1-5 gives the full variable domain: EPEVTQTPSHQVTQMGQEVILRCVPISNHLYFYWYRQILGQKVEFLVSFYNNEISEKSEIFDDQFSVERPDGSNFTLKIRSTKLEDSAMYFCASSEQGLVEQYSNQPQHFGDGTRLSIL.

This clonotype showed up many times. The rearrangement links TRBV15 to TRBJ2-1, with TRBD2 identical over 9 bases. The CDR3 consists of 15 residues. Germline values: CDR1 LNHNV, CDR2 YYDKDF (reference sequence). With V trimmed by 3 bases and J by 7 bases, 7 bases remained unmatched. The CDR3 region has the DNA TGTGCCACCAGCAGGGGTAGCGGGAGTCTGAATGAGCAGTTCTTC. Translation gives CATSRGSGSLNEQFF.

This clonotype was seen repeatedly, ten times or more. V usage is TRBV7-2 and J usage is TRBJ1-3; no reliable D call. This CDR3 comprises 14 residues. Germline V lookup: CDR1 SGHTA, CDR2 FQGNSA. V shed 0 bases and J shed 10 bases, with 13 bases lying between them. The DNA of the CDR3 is TGTGCCAGCAGCTTAGCGGGTGAGGAGAGGACCATATATTTT. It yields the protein CASSLAGEERTIYF.

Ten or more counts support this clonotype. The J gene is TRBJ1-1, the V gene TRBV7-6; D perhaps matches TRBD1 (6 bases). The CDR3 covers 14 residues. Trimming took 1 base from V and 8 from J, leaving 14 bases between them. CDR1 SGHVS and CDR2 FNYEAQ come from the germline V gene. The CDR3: CASSLVGAESEAFF. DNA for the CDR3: TGTGCCAGCAGCTTAGTGGGGGCGGAATCGGAAGCTTTCTTT. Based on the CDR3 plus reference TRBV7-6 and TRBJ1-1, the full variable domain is GAGVSQSPRYKVTKRGQDVALRCDPISGHVSLYWYRQALGQGPEFLTYFNYEAQQDKSGLPNDRFSAERPEGSISTLTIQRTEQRDSAMYRCASSLVGAESEAFFGQGTRLTVV.

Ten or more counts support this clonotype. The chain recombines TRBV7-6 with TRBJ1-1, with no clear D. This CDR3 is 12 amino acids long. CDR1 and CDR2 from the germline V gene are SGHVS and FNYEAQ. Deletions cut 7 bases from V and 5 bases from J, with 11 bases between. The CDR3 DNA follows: TGTGCCAGCACCAACGGGTTAACTGAAGCTTTCTTT. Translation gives CASTNGLTEAFF. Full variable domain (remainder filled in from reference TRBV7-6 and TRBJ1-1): GAGVSQSPRYKVTKRGQDVALRCDPISGHVSLYWYRQALGQGPEFLTYFNYEAQQDKSGLPNDRFSAERPEGSISTLTIQRTEQRDSAMYRCASTNGLTEAFFGQGTRLTVV.

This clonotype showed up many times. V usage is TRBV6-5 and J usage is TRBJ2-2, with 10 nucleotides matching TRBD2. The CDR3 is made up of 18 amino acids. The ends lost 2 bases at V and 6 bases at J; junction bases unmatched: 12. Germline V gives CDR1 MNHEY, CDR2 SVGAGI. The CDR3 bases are TGTGCCAGCAGTTACACTTACTTTCTAGCGGGAGTGGCCGGGGAGCTGTTTTTT. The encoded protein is CASSYTYFLAGVAGELFF.

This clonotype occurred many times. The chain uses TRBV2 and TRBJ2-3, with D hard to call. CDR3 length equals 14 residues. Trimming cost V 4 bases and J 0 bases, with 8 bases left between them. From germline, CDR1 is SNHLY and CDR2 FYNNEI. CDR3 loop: CASSVGFSTDTQYF. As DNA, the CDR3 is TGTGCCAGCAGTGTGGGGTTCAGCACAGATACGCAGTATTTT.

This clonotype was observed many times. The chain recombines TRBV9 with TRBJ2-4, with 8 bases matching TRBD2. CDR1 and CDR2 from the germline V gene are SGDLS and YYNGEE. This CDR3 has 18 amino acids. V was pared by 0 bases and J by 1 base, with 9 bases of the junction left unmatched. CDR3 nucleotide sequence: TGTGCCAGCAGCGTAGGGGCTATTCGCGGGAGGGCCAAAAACATTCAGTACTTC. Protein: CASSVGAIRGRAKNIQYF.

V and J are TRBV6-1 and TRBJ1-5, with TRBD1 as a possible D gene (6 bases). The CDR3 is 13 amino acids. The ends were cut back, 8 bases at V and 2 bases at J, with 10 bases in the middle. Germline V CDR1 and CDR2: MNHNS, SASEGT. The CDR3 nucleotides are TGTGCCAGCCAGGGGTTTGGCAATCAGCCCCAGCATTTT. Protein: CASQGFGNQPQHF.

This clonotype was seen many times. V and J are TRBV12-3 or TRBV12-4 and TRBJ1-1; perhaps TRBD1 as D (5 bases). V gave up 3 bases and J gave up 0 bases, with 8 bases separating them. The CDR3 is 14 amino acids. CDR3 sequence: CASSFRGLNTEAFF. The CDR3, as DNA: TGTGCCAGCAGTTTTAGGGGACTGAACACTGAAGCTTTCTTT.

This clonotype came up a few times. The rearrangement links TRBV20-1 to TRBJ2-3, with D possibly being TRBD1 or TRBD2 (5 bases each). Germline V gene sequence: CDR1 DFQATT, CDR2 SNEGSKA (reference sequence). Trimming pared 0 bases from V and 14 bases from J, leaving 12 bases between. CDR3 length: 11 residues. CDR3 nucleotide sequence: TGCAGTGCTAGAGATCCAAAGGGGAGGTATTTT. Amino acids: CSARDPKGRYF.

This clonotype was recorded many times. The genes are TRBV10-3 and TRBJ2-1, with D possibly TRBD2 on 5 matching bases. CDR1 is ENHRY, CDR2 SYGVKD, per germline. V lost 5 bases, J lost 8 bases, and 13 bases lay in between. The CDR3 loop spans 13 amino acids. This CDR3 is CAISRTGGDEQFF. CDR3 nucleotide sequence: TGTGCCATCAGTCGGACCGGAGGCGATGAGCAGTTCTTC.